A single sample gave rise to the 20 T cell receptor beta chains below, sequenced in a study of T cell clones after liver transplantation. The method was immunoSEQ multiplex PCR; TCRdb's version includes in-frame clones alone and lacks a portion of them. The profile shows some 59,000 clones, 65% to 75% of them singletons. The sample consisted of CD4+ T cells from blood, taken before liver transplant. These receptors were obtained from a human donor who received a liver transplant.

V gene TRBV23-1 combines with J gene TRBJ1-1, with 7 bases matching TRBD1. TRBV23-1 belongs to the ORF category, with a function that is uncertain. V lost 10 bases to trimming and J lost 1 base; unmatched junction nucleotides: 12. This CDR3 comprises 15 residues. CDR3 DNA: TGCGCCACCTTTAGGAGCAGGGGGAAGAACACTGAAGCTTTCTTT. It yields the protein CATFRSRGKNTEAFF.

The V call is TRBV6-6, the J call TRBJ1-1; no reliable D call. Germline V CDR1 and CDR2: MNHNY, SVGAGI (reference sequence). There are 13 residues in the CDR3. In nucleotides, the CDR3 is TGTGGGATCCGTATCTCTGGAGATACTGAAGCTTTCTTT. It specifies CGIRISGDTEAFF.

The chain couples TRBV18 to TRBJ1-1; D is unresolved. V lost 0 bases and J 7 bases, leaving 15 bases between the germline ends. This CDR3 comprises 15 residues. Per germline, CDR1 KGHSH and CDR2 LQKENI. The CDR3: CASSPPGLGSSEAFF. The CDR3 region has the DNA TGTGCCAGCTCACCACCCGGTCTAGGTAGTAGTGAAGCTTTCTTT. The full variable domain, rest sourced from reference TRBV18 and TRBJ1-1, is NAGVMQNPRHLVRRRGQEARLRCSPMKGHSHVYWYRQLPEEGLKFMVYLQKENIIDESGMPKERFSAEFPKEGPSILRIQQVVRGDSAAYFCASSPPGLGSSEAFFGQGTRLTVV.

This rearrangement joins TRBV11-3 to TRBJ2-5; 7 bases map to TRBD2. This CDR3 is 17 amino acids long. Trimming removed 1 base from V and 1 base from J; junction bases left unmatched: 9. Germline CDR1 is SGHNT and CDR2 is YENEEA. The CDR3 bases are TGTGCCAGCAGCTTAGGCCAGGCGCCTAGCGGCCAAGAGACCCAGTACTTC. The encoded protein is CASSLGQAPSGQETQYF.

On this clone: Given a much more abundant clone one base away, this may be a read error. The chain couples TRBV7-9 to TRBJ1-2, with TRBD1 identical over 12 bases. After removal of 5 bases from V and 2 bases from J, the junction contained 3 bases not matched to a gene. The CDR3 runs to 15 residues. The germline CDR1 and CDR2 sequences are SEHNR and FQNEAQ (reference sequence). The CDR3 region is CASSVGTGGNYGYTF. The DNA of the CDR3 is TGTGCCAGCAGCGTAGGGACAGGGGGCAACTATGGCTACACCTTC.

The chain carries TRBV27 and TRBJ2-7; 7 bases are a match to TRBD2. The CDR3 spans 16 residues. Germline CDR1 is MNHEY and CDR2 is SMNVEV (reference sequence). Trimming took 3 bases from V and 1 from J; bases not matched to a gene: 9. The CDR3 loop is CASSFSSGVSSYEQYF. The CDR3 nucleotides are TGTGCCAGCAGTTTCTCAAGCGGGGTTAGTTCCTACGAGCAGTACTTC.

The sample holds many counts of this clone. V usage is TRBV12-5 and J usage is TRBJ2-5; 7 bases are a match to TRBD2. The germline V gene encodes CDR1 LGHNT and CDR2 FRNRAP. Trimming took 1 base from V and 4 from J; bases not matched to a gene: 0. The CDR3 spans 13 residues. The CDR3 DNA reads as TGTGCTAGTGGTTTGGGGGGGGGAGAGACCCAGTACTTC. It specifies CASGLGGGETQYF.

The CDR3 here is CSVQGAQSSGANVLTF. Written as DNA, the CDR3 is TGCAGCGTTCAGGGGGCCCAAAGCTCTGGGGCCAACGTCCTGACTTTC. The genes are TRBV29-1 and TRBJ2-6; 8 positions agree with TRBD1. Germline trimming cut 5 bases from V and 0 bases from J; bases unmatched to any gene: 6. The length of the CDR3 is 16 residues. Per the germline V gene, CDR1 is SQVTM and CDR2 is ANQGSEA. Full variable domain (outside the CDR3, taken from reference TRBV29-1 and TRBJ2-6): SAVISQKPSRDICQRGTSLTIQCQVDSQVTMMFWYRQQPGQSLTLIATANQGSEATYESGFVIDKFPISRPNLTFSTLTVSNMSPEDSSIYLCSVQGAQSSGANVLTFGAGSRLTVL.

The V call is TRBV29-1, the J call TRBJ1-4; 9 bases match TRBD1. The CDR3 extends over 14 amino acids. Germline V CDR1 and CDR2: SQVTM, ANQGSEA. With V trimmed by 6 bases and J by 6 bases, 8 bases remained unmatched. Here the CDR3 DNA reads TGCAGCGTCGGGGGAGACAGGGGGTATGAAAAACTGTTTTTT. Encoded protein: CSVGGDRGYEKLFF.

The chain joins TRBV28 to TRBJ1-1; D perhaps matches TRBD1 (5 bases). Germline values: CDR1 MDHEN, CDR2 SYDVKM. The CDR3 runs to 17 residues. V gave up 2 bases and J gave up 5 bases, with 21 bases separating them. CDR3 in DNA: TGTGCCAGCAGTTTAGGAGGCCAAGGAGGGGCGAAGACTGAAGCTTTCTTT. Protein product: CASSLGGQGGAKTEAFF. The whole variable domain, filled in from reference TRBV28 and TRBJ1-1, reads DVKVTQSSRYLVKRTGEKVFLECVQDMDHENMFWYRQDPGLGLRLIYFSYDVKMKEKGDIPEGYSVSREKKERFSLILESASTNQTSMYLCASSLGGQGGAKTEAFFGQGTRLTVV.

This clone is judged medium-sized. V and J are TRBV19 and TRBJ1-2; the match to TRBD1 covers 9 bases. V lost 0 bases and J lost 2; bases outside the gene matches: 13. Germline V gene data show CDR1 as LNHDA and CDR2 as SQIVND (reference sequence). This CDR3 contains 19 residues. The CDR3 spells CASSIDSRFGGTGNYGYTF. CDR3 coding DNA: TGTGCCAGTAGTATAGATTCCCGCTTCGGTGGGACAGGGAACTATGGCTACACCTTC.

This CDR3 reads CASSEEGTTGYTF. DNA of the CDR3: TGTGCCAGCAGTGAAGAAGGGACAACTGGCTACACCTTC. The chain joins TRBV6-1 to TRBJ1-2, with D possibly being TRBD1 (6 bases). Trimming removed 1 base at V and 7 bases at J, with 10 bases between. Germline V gene lookup returns CDR1 MNHNS and CDR2 SASEGT. The CDR3 runs to 13 residues.

CDR3 nucleotides: TGTGCCAGCAGCTTGGAGAGGCACTATGGCTACACCTTC. Translation: CASSLERHYGYTF. V and J are TRBV7-2 and TRBJ1-2, with unresolved D. The V end lost 3 bases, the J end lost 3 bases, and 8 bases lay between the germline ends. Germline V gene sequence: CDR1 SGHTA, CDR2 FQGNSA. The CDR3 sequence is 13 residues long. The full variable domain, completed using reference TRBV7-2 and TRBJ1-2, is GAGVSQSPSNKVTEKGKDVELRCDPISGHTALYWYRQSLGQGLEFLIYFQGNSAPDKSGLPSDRFSAERTGGSVSTLTIQRTQQEDSAVYLCASSLERHYGYTFGSGTRLTVV.

CDR3 nucleotide sequence: TGTGCCAGCAGCTTATCAAGAGCTGGAAACACCATATATTTT. This sequence encodes CASSLSRAGNTIYF. J is TRBJ1-3 and V is TRBV7-8; no definite D call. The V gene's germline CDR1 is SGHVS and CDR2 FQNEAQ. CDR3 length: 14 amino acids. V was trimmed by 2 bases and J by 2 bases, leaving 7 bases between them.

V usage is TRBV5-1 and J usage is TRBJ1-5; 9 bases align to TRBD1. CDR3 length: 15 amino acids. V was clipped by 0 bases and J by 4 bases; unmatched bases: 2. CDR1 and CDR2 (germline): SGHRS, YFSETQ. Here the CDR3 reads CASSLEGTGNQPQHF. The CDR3 DNA is TGCGCCAGCAGCTTGGAGGGGACAGGGAATCAGCCCCAGCATTTT.

This clone was counted only a few times. This chain uses TRBV7-9 with TRBJ2-7; 10 nucleotides line up with TRBD2. V shed 5 bases, J shed 6 bases, and the junction held 7 bases outside the gene matches. The CDR3 spans 14 residues. Germline lookup yields CDR1 SEHNR and CDR2 FQNEAQ (reference sequence). The CDR3 reads CASSQSGGAVEQYF. Here the CDR3 DNA reads TGTGCCAGCAGCCAAAGCGGGGGGGCCGTCGAGCAGTACTTC.

The V call is TRBV18, the J call TRBJ2-1; 9 bases align to TRBD2. V gave up 2 bases and J gave up 6 bases; unmatched junction bases: 5. CDR3 length equals 15 residues. Looked up from germline, CDR1 is KGHSH and CDR2 is LQKENI. The CDR3 DNA reads TGTGCCAGCTCACCAAACCAGCGGGGGGCCAATGAGCAGTTCTTC. Translation gives CASSPNQRGANEQFF. Filled out from reference TRBV18 and TRBJ2-1, the complete variable domain reads NAGVMQNPRHLVRRRGQEARLRCSPMKGHSHVYWYRQLPEEGLKFMVYLQKENIIDESGMPKERFSAEFPKEGPSILRIQQVVRGDSAAYFCASSPNQRGANEQFFGPGTRLTVL.

This sequence joins TRBV11-2 and TRBJ1-1; TRBD1 matches 7 bases. Trimming at V came to 5 bases and at J to 5 bases, leaving 5 bases not matched to a gene. CDR3 length equals 13 residues. Germline V lookup: CDR1 SGHAT, CDR2 FQNNGV. In nucleotides, the CDR3 is TGTGCCAGCAGCACTGGACAGGATACTGAAGCTTTCTTT. It is translated as CASSTGQDTEAFF.

Of note for this clone: Other DNA sequences in this sample translate to the same CDR3. The CDR3 nucleotides read TGTGCCAGCAGCGCACTAGCGGGGGGAGAGACCCAGTACTTC. This translates into CASSALAGGETQYF. The J gene is TRBJ2-5, the V gene TRBV2; 12 bases line up with TRBD2. Trimming cost V 6 bases and J 4 bases; bases outside gene matches: 3. The CDR3 extends over 14 amino acids. Germline V CDR1 and CDR2: SNHLY, FYNNEI.

The chain recombines TRBV7-3 with TRBJ2-2, with D possibly TRBD1 on 5 matching bases. CDR1 is SGHTA and CDR2 is FQGTGA in the germline V gene. V was pared by 6 bases and J by 3 bases, with 11 bases between. The CDR3 is 14 amino acids. CDR3 in amino acids: CASRSTGYTGELFF. For the CDR3, the DNA is TGTGCCAGCAGATCCACAGGATACACCGGGGAGCTGTTTTTT.